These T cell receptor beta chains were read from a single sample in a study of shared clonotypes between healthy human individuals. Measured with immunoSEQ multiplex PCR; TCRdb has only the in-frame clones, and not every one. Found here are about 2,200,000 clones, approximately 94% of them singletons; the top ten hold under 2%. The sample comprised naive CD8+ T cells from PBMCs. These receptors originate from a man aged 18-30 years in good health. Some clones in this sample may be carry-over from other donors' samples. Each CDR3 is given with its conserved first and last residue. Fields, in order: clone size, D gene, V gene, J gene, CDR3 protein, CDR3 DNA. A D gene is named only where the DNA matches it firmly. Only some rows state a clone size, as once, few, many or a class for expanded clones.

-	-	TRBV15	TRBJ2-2	CATSRVSTGELFF	TGTGCCACCAGCAGAGTCAGCACCGGGGAGCTGTTTTTT
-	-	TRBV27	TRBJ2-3	CASSLDPKGTDTQYF	TGTGCCAGCAGTTTAGACCCCAAGGGAACAGATACGCAGTATTTT
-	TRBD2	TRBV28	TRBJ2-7	CASSGRLAGLEQYF	TGTGCCAGCAGTGGGAGACTAGCGGGGCTCGAGCAGTACTTC
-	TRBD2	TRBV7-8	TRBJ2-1	CASSSSLDLADWPYNEQFF	TGTGCCAGCAGCTCCTCCCTGGACCTAGCGGATTGGCCCTACAATGAGCAGTTCTTC
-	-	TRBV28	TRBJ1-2	CASRWDLSGYTF	TGTGCCAGCAGATGGGACCTATCTGGCTACACCTTC
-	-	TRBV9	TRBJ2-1	CASSVGYGSNEQFF	TGTGCCAGCAGCGTAGGATACGGGAGTAATGAGCAGTTCTTC
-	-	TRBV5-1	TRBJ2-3	CASSLVPGDPDTQYF	TGCGCCAGCAGCTTGGTTCCGGGAGACCCAGATACGCAGTATTTT
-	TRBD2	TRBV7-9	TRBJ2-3	CASSSTTGLAYHTDTQYF	TGTGCCAGCAGCTCGACGACCGGACTAGCTTATCATACAGATACGCAGTATTTT
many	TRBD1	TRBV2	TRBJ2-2	CASRGIAGDSLTGELFF	TGTGCCAGCCGGGGTATTGCAGGGGACAGCCTCACCGGGGAGCTGTTTTTT
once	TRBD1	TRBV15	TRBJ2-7	CATSGDRGGGYEQYF	TGTGCCACCAGCGGGGACAGGGGGGGTGGCTACGAGCAGTACTTC
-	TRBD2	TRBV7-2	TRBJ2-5	CASSSRREGGRETQYF	TGTGCCAGCAGCTCCCGGCGGGAGGGAGGGAGAGAGACCCAGTACTTC
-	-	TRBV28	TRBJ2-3	CASSPSGTGTDTQYF	TGTGCCAGCAGTCCCTCCGGGACTGGCACAGATACGCAGTATTTT
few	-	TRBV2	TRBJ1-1	CASSDWGLRNTEAFF	TGTGCCAGCAGTGATTGGGGACTCAGGAACACTGAAGCTTTCTTT
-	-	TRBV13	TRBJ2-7	CASSTTGTVAYEQYF	TGTGCCAGCAGCACGACCGGGACCGTGGCCTACGAGCAGTACTTC
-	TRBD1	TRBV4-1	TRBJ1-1	CASSHYPRDRITEAFF	TGCGCCAGCAGCCACTACCCCCGGGACAGGATTACTGAAGCTTTCTTT
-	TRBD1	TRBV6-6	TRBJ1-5	CASSPPDRGQQPQHF	TGTGCCAGCAGTCCACCCGACAGGGGACAACAGCCCCAGCATTTT
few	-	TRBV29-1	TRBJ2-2	CSVRGANTGELFF	TGCAGCGTTAGAGGGGCGAACACCGGGGAGCTGTTTTTT
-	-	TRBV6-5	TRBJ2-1	CASSYSSSSYNEQFF	TGTGCCAGCAGCTACTCTTCTAGCTCCTACAATGAGCAGTTCTTC
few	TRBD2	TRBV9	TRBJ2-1	CASSVAGGSYNEQFF	TGTGCCAGCAGCGTGGCGGGAGGGTCCTACAATGAGCAGTTCTTC
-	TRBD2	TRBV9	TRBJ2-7	CASSRRGGGLEIYEQYF	TGTGCCAGCAGCCGACGAGGTGGGGGACTAGAAATATACGAGCAGTACTTC
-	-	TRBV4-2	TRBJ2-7	CASSQDIRQTNPYEQYF	TGTGCCAGCAGCCAAGATATTCGGCAGACCAACCCTTACGAGCAGTACTTC
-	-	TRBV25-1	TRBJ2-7	CASSGWGGEQYF	TGTGCCAGCAGCGGGTGGGGCGGCGAGCAGTACTTC
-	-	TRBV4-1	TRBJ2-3	CASSQGPYADTQYF	TGCGCCAGCAGCCAAGGCCCTTACGCAGATACGCAGTATTTT
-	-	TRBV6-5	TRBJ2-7	CASSYSGESYEQYF	TGTGCCAGCAGTTACTCCGGGGAATCCTACGAGCAGTACTTC
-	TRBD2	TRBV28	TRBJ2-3	CASTPWREGLDTQYF	TGTGCCAGCACTCCCTGGCGGGAGGGTCTAGATACGCAGTATTTT
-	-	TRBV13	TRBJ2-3	CASSPRSEDTQYF	TGTGCCAGCAGCCCACGGAGTGAAGATACGCAGTATTTT
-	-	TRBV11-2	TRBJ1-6	CASSFGSPRHSLHF	TGTGCCAGCAGCTTCGGTTCCCCACGCCACTCTCTCCACTTT
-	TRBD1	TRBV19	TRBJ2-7	CASTPTRTGVYEQYF	TGTGCCAGTACCCCAACCCGGACAGGGGTCTACGAGCAGTACTTC
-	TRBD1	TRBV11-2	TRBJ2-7	CASSLARQGPYEQYF	TGTGCCAGCAGCTTAGCGAGACAGGGTCCGTACGAGCAGTACTTC
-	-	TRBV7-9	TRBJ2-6	CASSPQHSGANVLTF	TGTGCCAGCAGCCCGCAGCACTCTGGGGCCAACGTCCTGACTTTC
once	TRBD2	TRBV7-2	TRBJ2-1	CASSSRGAGGPSAHEQFF	TGTGCCAGCAGCTCTAGGGGAGCGGGAGGGCCATCGGCCCATGAGCAGTTCTTC
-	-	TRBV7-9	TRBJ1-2	CASSLVTPGYGYTF	TGTGCCAGCAGCTTAGTAACACCAGGCTATGGCTACACCTTC
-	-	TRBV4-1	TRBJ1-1	CASSQGFSNTEAFF	TGCGCCAGCAGCCAAGGGTTTTCGAACACTGAAGCTTTCTTT
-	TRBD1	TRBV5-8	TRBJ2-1	CASSLVGTGLDGAQFF	TGTGCCAGCAGCTTGGTCGGGACAGGGCTCGACGGCGCGCAGTTCTTC
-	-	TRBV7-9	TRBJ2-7	CASSLSKAPKTYEQYF	TGTGCCAGCAGCTTATCAAAGGCCCCCAAAACCTACGAGCAGTACTTC
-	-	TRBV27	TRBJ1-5	CASSSYTPIGVNQPQHF	TGTGCCAGCAGTTCATACACCCCCATTGGGGTTAATCAGCCCCAGCATTTT
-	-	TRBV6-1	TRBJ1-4	CASRAEGRVNKLFF	TGTGCCAGCAGAGCAGAAGGAAGGGTGAACAAACTGTTTTTT
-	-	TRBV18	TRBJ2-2	CASSRGGAITGELFF	TGTGCCAGCTCACGTGGGGGCGCAATTACCGGGGAGCTGTTTTTT
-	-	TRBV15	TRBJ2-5	CATSLSPGEAQYF	TGTGCCACCAGCCTCAGTCCCGGCGAGGCCCAGTACTTC
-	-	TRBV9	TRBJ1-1	CASSVGQKGGATEAFF	TGTGCCAGCAGCGTAGGTCAGAAGGGAGGGGCCACTGAAGCTTTCTTT
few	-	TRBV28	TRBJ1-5	CASSFIIQPQHF	TGTGCCAGCAGTTTCATTATTCAGCCCCAGCATTTT
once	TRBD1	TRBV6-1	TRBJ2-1	CASSEAAGGPNNEQFF	TGTGCCAGCAGTGAAGCAGCAGGGGGTCCCAACAATGAGCAGTTCTTC
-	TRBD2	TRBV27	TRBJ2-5	CASSRGGEETQYF	TGTGCCAGCAGCCGGGGGGGGGAAGAGACCCAGTACTTC
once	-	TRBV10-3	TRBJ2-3	CAIYRGSGDTQYF	TGTGCCATCTACCGGGGGTCTGGGGATACGCAGTATTTT
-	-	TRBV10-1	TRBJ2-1	CASSGGNYNEQFF	TGCGCCAGCAGTGGCGGGAACTACAATGAGCAGTTCTTC
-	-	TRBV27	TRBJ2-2	CASSLAAEGVTGELFF	TGTGCCAGCAGTTTAGCTGCGGAGGGGGTAACCGGGGAGCTGTTTTTT
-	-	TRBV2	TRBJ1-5	CASSVVGANQPQHF	TGTGCCAGCAGTGTTGTAGGGGCCAATCAGCCCCAGCATTTT
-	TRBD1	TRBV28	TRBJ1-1	CASSLAPGGRTEAFF	TGTGCCAGCAGTTTAGCCCCAGGGGGTAGAACTGAAGCTTTCTTT
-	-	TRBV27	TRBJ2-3	CASSRDGSSTDTQYF	TGTGCCAGCAGCCGGGACGGATCTAGCACAGATACGCAGTATTTT
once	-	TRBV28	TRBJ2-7	CASRSGFSYEQYF	TGTGCCAGCAGATCAGGGTTCTCCTACGAGCAGTACTTC
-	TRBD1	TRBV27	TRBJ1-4	CASRDRLSNEKLFF	TGTGCCAGCAGGGACAGGTTATCTAATGAAAAACTGTTTTTT
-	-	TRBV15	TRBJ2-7	CATSAGRPGYEQYF	TGTGCCACCAGCGCGGGGAGGCCAGGCTACGAGCAGTACTTC
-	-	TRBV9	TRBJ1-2	CASSPRTTHELGYTF	TGTGCCAGCAGCCCCCGGACCACCCACGAGCTAGGCTACACCTTC
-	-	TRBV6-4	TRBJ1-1	CASRAGTEAFF	TGTGCCAGCAGAGCGGGCACTGAAGCTTTCTTT
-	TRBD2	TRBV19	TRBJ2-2	CASSGREPPNTGELFF	TGTGCCAGTAGTGGGCGGGAGCCCCCGAACACCGGGGAGCTGTTTTTT
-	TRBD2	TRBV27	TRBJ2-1	CASSLGEPTPLAGYYNEQFF	TGTGCCAGCAGTTTAGGAGAGCCGACCCCACTAGCGGGATACTACAATGAGCAGTTCTTC
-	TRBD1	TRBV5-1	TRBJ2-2	CASSWSRQGAIFGAAGELFF	TGCGCCAGCAGCTGGTCCCGTCAGGGGGCAATTTTTGGGGCGGCCGGGGAGCTGTTTTTT
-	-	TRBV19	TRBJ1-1	CASRYGNTEAFF	TGTGCCAGTAGGTACGGGAACACTGAAGCTTTCTTT